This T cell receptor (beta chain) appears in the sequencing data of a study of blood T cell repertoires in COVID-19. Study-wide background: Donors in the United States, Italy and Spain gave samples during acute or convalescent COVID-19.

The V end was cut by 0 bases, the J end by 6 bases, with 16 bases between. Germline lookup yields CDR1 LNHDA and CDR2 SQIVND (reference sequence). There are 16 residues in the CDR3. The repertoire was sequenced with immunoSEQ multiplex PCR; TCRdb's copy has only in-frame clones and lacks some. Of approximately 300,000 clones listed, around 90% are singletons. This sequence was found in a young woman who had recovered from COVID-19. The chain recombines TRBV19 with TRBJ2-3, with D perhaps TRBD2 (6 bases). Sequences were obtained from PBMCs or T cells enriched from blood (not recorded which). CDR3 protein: CASSIEDGGLTDTQYF. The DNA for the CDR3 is TGTGCCAGTAGTATAGAAGACGGGGGACTCACGGATACGCAGTATTTT.